These T cell receptor beta chains were read from a single sample in a study of STAT3 mutations in large granular lymphocyte leukemia. Sequencing used immunoSEQ multiplex PCR; TCRdb keeps in-frame clones, though not all of them. This table has over 2,000 clones, less than 60% appearing once. Material: peripheral blood mononuclear cells. The receptors were gathered from a man aged 55 to 70 with T-cell large granular lymphocyte leukemia. Some clones in this sample may be carry-over from other donors' samples. Each CDR3 is given with its conserved first and last residue. D genes are given only for firm matches. Clone sizes are given selectively: once, few, many, or a class where the clone is expanded.

d_gene	v_gene	j_gene	len	abundance	CDR3nt	CDR3aa
NA	TRBV5-4	TRBJ2-3	12	NA	TGTGCCAGCAGCAAATTACTAGATACGCAGTATTTT	CASSKLLDTQYF
NA	TRBV14	TRBJ2-2	14	few	TGTGCCAGCAGCCAATTAGAACGGACCGGGGAGCTGTTTTTT	CASSQLERTGELFF
TRBD2	TRBV5-4	TRBJ2-5	15	NA	TGTGCCAGCAGCTTGTCAGCGGGAGATGTAGAGACCCAGTACTTC	CASSLSAGDVETQYF
NA	TRBV6-5	TRBJ1-2	11	few	TGTGCCAGCAGCGACAGCTATGGCTACACCTTC	CASSDSYGYTF
NA	TRBV6-5	TRBJ1-5	10	few	TGTGCCAGCGGCCGTCAGCCCCAGCATTTT	CASGRQPQHF
TRBD1	TRBV5-1	TRBJ1-1	17	NA	TGCGCCAGCAGCGGACCGGGACAGGGGCGTGTGTACACTGAAGCTTTCTTT	CASSGPGQGRVYTEAFF
NA	TRBV30	TRBJ1-2	14	few	TGTGCCTGGGGTCCCTGGGTGTCGATATCTGGCTACACCTTC	CAWGPWVSISGYTF
NA	TRBV20-1	TRBJ1-1	10	NA	TGCAGTTCCGAGCGCACTGAAGCTTTCTTT	CSSERTEAFF
NA	TRBV7-8	TRBJ1-2	17	NA	TGTGCCAGCAGCTTACTTACAGCCCAATTCCTTAACTATGGCTACACCTTC	CASSLLTAQFLNYGYTF
NA	TRBV7-9	TRBJ2-1	12	NA	TGTGCCAGCAGCTTACAGAAGGGGGAGCAGTTCTTC	CASSLQKGEQFF
NA	TRBV7-9	TRBJ2-3	15	few	TGTGCCAGCAGCCCAACCTCTACTAGCATCGGTACGCAGTATTTT	CASSPTSTSIGTQYF
NA	TRBV29-1	TRBJ2-1	14	NA	TGCAGCGTCCGCGGAGGCCCTCGGCCCAATGAGCAGTTCTTC	CSVRGGPRPNEQFF
TRBD2	TRBV5-1	TRBJ2-1	13	NA	TGCGCCAGCAGCCGCGGGACTAGCGATGAGCAGTTCTTC	CASSRGTSDEQFF
NA	TRBV18	TRBJ1-6	14	NA	TGTGCCAGCTCATCCGGGACTTCTAATTCACCCCTCCACTTT	CASSSGTSNSPLHF
NA	TRBV30	TRBJ1-2	13	NA	TGTGCCTGGAGTGACCAGGGTGCCGGTGGCTACACCTTC	CAWSDQGAGGYTF
TRBD1	TRBV4-3	TRBJ2-3	15	NA	TGCGCCAGCAGCCAAGGGACAGGGGTTGGAGATACGCAGTATTTT	CASSQGTGVGDTQYF
NA	TRBV4-3	TRBJ2-4	15	NA	TGCGCCAGCAGCCAAGATTCGCGGGGTAAAAACATTCAGTACTTC	CASSQDSRGKNIQYF
NA	TRBV5-1	TRBJ1-2	14	few	TGCGCCAGCAGCCCGGGTCCCGATAACTATGGCTACACCTTC	CASSPGPDNYGYTF
NA	TRBV30	TRBJ2-1	12	NA	TGTGCTGGGGTTAGGTCCTACAATGAGCAGTTCTTC	CAGVRSYNEQFF
NA	TRBV5-6	TRBJ2-5	13	few	TGTGCCAGCAGCTTGGGAGGCCAAGAGACCCAGTACTTC	CASSLGGQETQYF
NA	TRBV6-5	TRBJ1-6	15	few	TGTGCCAGCAGTTACCTCAGGTCGCGGTATTCACCCCTCCACTTT	CASSYLRSRYSPLHF
NA	TRBV6-5	TRBJ1-5	13	few	TGTGCCAGCAGCCAACAGGGCAATCAGCCCCAGCATTTT	CASSQQGNQPQHF
TRBD1	TRBV4-1	TRBJ1-6	16	NA	TGCGCCAGCAGCCAAGAAGGACAGGGGAGGTATTCACCCCTCCACTTT	CASSQEGQGRYSPLHF
NA	TRBV7-8	TRBJ1-3	15	few	TGTGCCAGCAGCTTAGAGGACAGATCTGGAAACACCATATATTTT	CASSLEDRSGNTIYF
NA	TRBV30	TRBJ1-6	15	NA	TGTGCCTGGAGTGACCAGCTCACTGGGATTTCACCCCTCCACTTT	CAWSDQLTGISPLHF
NA	TRBV9	TRBJ2-3	15	NA	TGTGCCAGCAGCGCGTCGGGGGGCCTCTCAGATACGCAGTATTTT	CASSASGGLSDTQYF
TRBD2	TRBV5-1	TRBJ2-1	15	NA	TGCGCCAGCAGCGGGAGGGGAGGTCGGTACAATGAGCAGTTCTTC	CASSGRGGRYNEQFF
NA	TRBV9	TRBJ1-2	13	few	NA	CASSVGQGARWTF
NA	TRBV7-9	TRBJ2-1	12	NA	TGTGCCAGCAGCTTACTGGATAGTGAGCAGTTCTTC	CASSLLDSEQFF
TRBD1	TRBV6-5	TRBJ1-2	13	few	TGTGCCAGCCGGACGGACAGGGGGCATGGCTACACCTTC	CASRTDRGHGYTF
NA	TRBV29-1	TRBJ2-7	11	few	TGCAGCGTTGTCGGGGTGGGCGAGCAGTACTTC	CSVVGVGEQYF